This is a list of T cell receptor beta chains from one sample in a study of response to subunit inactivated influenza vaccine. From the RT-PCR reads, TCRdb called clonotypes with MiXCR, one entry per CDR3 protein. In the table there are a few hundred thousand distinct CDR3 sequences, about 20% of which are singletons. Here the sequenced sample was PBMCs from blood, taken about 20 months after vaccination. These receptors were collected from a man aged 50 to 69 who received an inactivated influenza vaccine. Each CDR3 is given with its conserved first and last residue. Fields, in order: V gene, J gene, clone size, D gene, CDR3 length, CDR3 DNA, CDR3 protein. A D gene is named only where the DNA matches it firmly. A row's size may be missing; if present it is once, few, many or a size class.

>TRBV25-1|TRBJ1-5|once|.|13
TGTGCCAGCAACGATATCAGCAATCAGCCCCAGCATTTT
CASNDISNQPQHF
>TRBV29-1|TRBJ2-3|.|TRBD2|15
TGCAGCGTTGCAGCCGCTAGCGGGAGAACAGATACGCAGTATTTT
CSVAAASGRTDTQYF
>TRBV3-1|TRBJ1-2|few|.|12
TGTGCCAGCAGCCCCGAGGGCACTGGCTACACCTTC
CASSPEGTGYTF
>TRBV6-4|TRBJ2-2|.|.|12
TGTGCCAGCAGTGACTGGGCCGGGGAGCTGTTTTTT
CASSDWAGELFF
>TRBV7-6|TRBJ2-3|.|TRBD1|15
TGTGCCAGCAGCTATCCGGGACAGGGGGCAGATACGCAGTATTTT
CASSYPGQGADTQYF
>TRBV11-2|TRBJ2-3|.|.|18
TGTGCCAGCAGCCCCACATATTGGGAGAGGGTCGGCACAGATACGCAGTATTTT
CASSPTYWERVGTDTQYF
>TRBV5-4|TRBJ2-7|.|.|14
TGTGCCAGCAGCTTGGAGGGGCAGGCCTCTCGGCAGTACTTC
CASSLEGQASRQYF
>TRBV11-3|TRBJ2-1|.|.|16
TGTGCCAGCAGCTTGGATCGGTCTAGCTCCTACAATGAGCAGTTCTTC
CASSLDRSSSYNEQFF
>TRBV15|TRBJ1-2|.|.|12
TGTGCCACCAGCAGAGATAGAAATGGCTACACCTTC
CATSRDRNGYTF
>TRBV29-1|TRBJ2-1|.|TRBD2|15
TGCAGCGTTGGAGGCGGGAGCCCCTCCTACAATGAGCAGTTCTTC
CSVGGGSPSYNEQFF
>TRBV20-1|TRBJ1-5|few|.|18
TGCAGTGCTAGAGATAAGACAGGTGATTATTATAGCAATCAGCCCCAGCATTTT
CSARDKTGDYYSNQPQHF
>TRBV11-2|TRBJ2-7|few|TRBD2|15
TGTGCCAGCAGCTTGCCGGGACTAGCTTCCTACGAGCAGTACTTC
CASSLPGLASYEQYF
>TRBV3-1|TRBJ2-7|few|.|15
TGTGCCAGCAGGAGGAGCCTGACAGGTACCTACGAGCAGTACTTC
CASRRSLTGTYEQYF
>TRBV6-2/TRBV6-3|TRBJ1-2|.|.|13
TGTGCCAGCAGTGCCTCCGAGGACTATGGCTACACCTTC
CASSASEDYGYTF
>TRBV11-1|TRBJ2-2|many|TRBD1|15
TGTGCCAGCAGCGTCGGACAGGGCTTAGCCGGGGAGCTGTTTTTT
CASSVGQGLAGELFF
>TRBV12-3/TRBV12-4|TRBJ2-3|.|TRBD2|14
TGTGCCAGCAGTTTCAGCGGGGGGTCAGATACGCAGTATTTT
CASSFSGGSDTQYF
>TRBV9|TRBJ2-1|.|.|13
TGTGCCAGCAGCGCGGGTCCGAACAATGAGCAGTTCTTC
CASSAGPNNEQFF
>TRBV5-1|TRBJ2-3|.|TRBD2|13
TGCGCCAGCAGCCCCCGGGGGAGGGGCGCGCAGTATTTT
CASSPRGRGAQYF
>TRBV27|TRBJ1-1|few|.|13
TGTGCCAGCAGTCCGCCAGGGTTCTCCGAAGCTTTCTTT
CASSPPGFSEAFF
>TRBV10-3|TRBJ1-6|.|.|14
TGTGCCACGGGCTTAGGGAGCCGGGATTCACCCCTCCACTTT
CATGLGSRDSPLHF
>TRBV12-3/TRBV12-4|TRBJ1-2|many|TRBD1|16
TGTGCCAGCAGTCCCAGCGCGACAGGGTCGCATTATGGCTACACCTTC
CASSPSATGSHYGYTF
>TRBV18|TRBJ1-5|.|TRBD1|16
TGTGCCAGCTCACCGACGACAGGGGCTCGCAATCAGCCCCAGCATTTT
CASSPTTGARNQPQHF
>TRBV2|TRBJ1-6|.|TRBD1|16
TGTGCCAGCAGGGACAGGGGTAGCTCCTATAATTCACCCCTCCACTTT
CASRDRGSSYNSPLHF
>TRBV7-2|TRBJ1-2|.|TRBD1|16
TGTGCCAGCAGCTTTACCGGGACAGGGGGATTCGGAGGCTACACCTTC
CASSFTGTGGFGGYTF
>TRBV10-3|TRBJ1-2|many|.|13
TGTGCCATCAGTGATCCAAAGACCTATGGCTACACCTTC
CAISDPKTYGYTF
>TRBV6-1|TRBJ2-7|.|.|14
TGTGCCAGCACCACCGGGGGCAGTAACTACGAGCAGTACTTC
CASTTGGSNYEQYF
>TRBV7-9|TRBJ2-7|.|.|13
TGTGCCAGCAACTCGAGGGGCGCCTACGAGCAGTACTTC
CASNSRGAYEQYF
>TRBV12-3/TRBV12-4|TRBJ2-1|few|.|16
TGTGCCAGCAGTTTAAGGGGGGTCGGCTCCTACAATGAGCAGTTCTTC
CASSLRGVGSYNEQFF
>TRBV20-1|TRBJ2-2|few|.|12
TGCAGTCTAACCTTCCATGGCGGGGAGCTGTTTTTT
CSLTFHGGELFF
>TRBV3-1|TRBJ1-2|many|TRBD1|15
TGTGCCAGCAGCCCCCAAGCAGGGGGATCCTATGGCTACACCTTC
CASSPQAGGSYGYTF
>TRBV14|TRBJ2-1|few|.|14
TGTGCCAGCAGCGAGGGGGTGATCTACAATGAGCAGTTCTTC
CASSEGVIYNEQFF
>TRBV7-1|TRBJ2-5|few|.|20
TGTGCCAGCAGCTCAGCCCATCTGGTCTTTGATCGGATGTACCAAGAGACCCAGTACTTC
CASSSAHLVFDRMYQETQYF
>TRBV7-8|TRBJ2-7|.|.|13
TGTGCCAGCAGCTTAGTTGACAGCTTGGAGCAGTACTTC
CASSLVDSLEQYF